The 26 T cell receptor beta chains below were found in one sample sequenced in a study of OX40 agonist ivuxolimab in advanced cancers. TCRdb's copy holds only in-frame clones and misses some; the assay was immunoSEQ multiplex PCR. The profile covers under 80,000 clones, with approximately 86% appearing a single time and around 0.79% taken by the ten largest. The sample was CD4+ or CD8+ T cells sorted from blood, taken in a trial of the OX40 agonist ivuxolimab. These receptors were collected from an adult with an advanced solid tumor such as melanoma, head and neck, liver or kidney cancer.

This sequence joins TRBV28 and TRBJ2-7; D is possibly TRBD1 (5 bases). Trimming took off 6 bases at V and 0 bases at J, with 15 bases between the two ends. The length of the CDR3 is 15 residues. Per germline, CDR1 MDHEN and CDR2 SYDVKM. The CDR3 DNA is TGTGCCAGCAGAGTCAGACAGCCCACCTCCTACGAGCAGTACTTC. Translated, it gives CASRVRQPTSYEQYF.

The chain recombines TRBV30 with TRBJ2-5, with a weak D call TRBD2 (7 bases). Germline CDR1 GTSNPN, CDR2 SVGIG (reference sequence). The CDR3 runs 14 residues. Trimming shortened V by 4 bases and J by 4 bases, and 16 bases separated the two germline ends. DNA for the CDR3: TGTGCCTGGATCGAGGGGGGGGTAGGAGAGACCCAGTACTTC. It translates to CAWIEGGVGETQYF.

The chain links TRBV6-1 to TRBJ2-7, with D possibly matching TRBD2 (6 bases). Between the trimmed V and J ends, which lost 5 bases and 3 bases, there was a span of 14 bases. The V gene's germline CDR1 is MNHNS and CDR2 SASEGT. This CDR3 contains 14 residues. The CDR3 here is CASSFRPGVYEQYF. CDR3 DNA sequence: TGTGCCAGCAGTTTCCGGCCGGGAGTCTACGAGCAGTACTTC.

This clone was counted once. Written as DNA, the CDR3 is TGTGCCAGCAGATGGGGCAACACCGGGGAGCTGTTTTTT. Protein product: CASRWGNTGELFF. The genes are TRBV25-1 and TRBJ2-2; tentatively, D is TRBD1 (5 bases). There are 13 residues in the CDR3. V was cut by 6 bases and J by 2 bases, with 7 bases left in between. Germline V gene lookup returns CDR1 MGHDK and CDR2 SYGVNS. The full variable domain, in which reference TRBV25-1 and TRBJ2-2 provide the parts outside the CDR3, is EADIYQTPRYLVIGTGKKITLECSQTMGHDKMYWYQQDPGMELHLIHYSYGVNSTEKGDLSSESTVSRIRTEHFPLTLESARPSHTSQYLCASRWGNTGELFFGEGSRLTVL.

The chain joins TRBV19 to TRBJ1-1; 8 bases align to TRBD1. The CDR3 runs to 14 residues. Germline V gene data show CDR1 as LNHDA and CDR2 as SQIVND (reference sequence). V shed 6 bases and J 7 bases; nucleotides not matched to a gene: 10. CDR3 nucleotides: TGTGCCAGTAGACCAAGACAGGGGAGTAATGAAGCTTTCTTT. It translates to CASRPRQGSNEAFF. Full variable domain (outside the CDR3, taken from reference TRBV19 and TRBJ1-1): DGGITQSPKYLFRKEGQNVTLSCEQNLNHDAMYWYRQDPGQGLRLIYYSQIVNDFQKGDIAEGYSVSREKKESFPLTVTSAQKNPTAFYLCASRPRQGSNEAFFGQGTRLTVV.

A few counts support this clone. The J gene is TRBJ2-2, the V gene TRBV5-1; 9 positions match TRBD1. Germline trimming cut 2 bases from V and 3 bases from J; bases unmatched to any gene: 2. CDR3 length equals 15 residues. Germline V CDR1 and CDR2: SGHRS, YFSETQ. As DNA, the CDR3 is TGCGCCAGCAGCTTACGACAGGGGGACACCGGGGAGCTGTTTTTT. Translating gives CASSLRQGDTGELFF.

CDR3 in amino acids: CASSPGQRIEAFF. The CDR3 bases are TGTGCCAGCAGCCCAGGCCAGAGAATTGAAGCTTTCTTT. The chain has TRBV7-9 and TRBJ1-1; D gene unclear. The CDR3 consists of 13 residues. V was pared by 5 bases and J by 7 bases, with 14 bases between. The V gene's germline CDR1 is SEHNR and CDR2 FQNEAQ (reference sequence). Full variable domain (missing parts from reference TRBV7-9 and TRBJ1-1): DTGVSQNPRHKITKRGQNVTFRCDPISEHNRLYWYRQTLGQGPEFLTYFQNEAQLEKSRLLSDRFSAERPKGSFSTLEIQRTEQGDSAMYLCASSPGQRIEAFFGQGTRLTVV.

V and J are TRBV19 and TRBJ2-2; 7 positions agree with TRBD1. Germline V CDR1 and CDR2: LNHDA, SQIVND (reference sequence). The V segment lost 7 bases and the J segment 0 bases; nucleotides outside the gene matches: 5. CDR3 length: 15 amino acids. The CDR3, as DNA: TGTGCCAGTATTGGGACAGACACGAACACCGGGGAGCTGTTTTTT. Translation: CASIGTDTNTGELFF. The whole variable domain, filled in from reference TRBV19 and TRBJ2-2, reads DGGITQSPKYLFRKEGQNVTLSCEQNLNHDAMYWYRQDPGQGLRLIYYSQIVNDFQKGDIAEGYSVSREKKESFPLTVTSAQKNPTAFYLCASIGTDTNTGELFFGEGSRLTVL.

V usage is TRBV7-3 and J usage is TRBJ2-2; tentative D call: TRBD2 (5 bases). This CDR3 region has 15 residues. Trimming shortened V by 5 bases and J by 7 bases, and 17 bases separated the two germline ends. The V gene's germline CDR1 is SGHTA and CDR2 FQGTGA. CDR3 protein: CASSQDNAGSGELFF. The CDR3 bases are TGTGCCAGCAGCCAGGATAATGCTGGGAGCGGGGAGCTGTTTTTT.

The chain couples TRBV5-1 to TRBJ2-5; 7 bases align to TRBD2. This CDR3 is 16 amino acids long. J was trimmed by 2 bases and V by 0 bases; bases with no gene match: 7. CDR1 and CDR2 from the germline V gene are SGHRS and YFSETQ. For the CDR3, the DNA is TGCGCCAGCAGCTTGGGAGGGGCTAGCGGACAAGAGACCCAGTACTTC. It specifies CASSLGGASGQETQYF.

The chain joins TRBV18 to TRBJ1-4, with D hard to call. The ends were cut back, 3 bases at V and 8 bases at J, with 10 bases in the middle. In germline, CDR1 is KGHSH, CDR2 LQKENI. The CDR3 length is 13 residues. The CDR3 region has the DNA TGTGCCAGCTCACCGGGCCCTGAGGAAAAACTGTTTTTT. Translation gives CASSPGPEEKLFF.

This chain links TRBV5-1 with TRBJ2-3; D unclear. Germline V lookup: CDR1 SGHRS, CDR2 YFSETQ. V was pared by 2 bases and J by 0 bases, with 16 bases between. The CDR3 is made up of 17 amino acids. The CDR3 DNA follows: TGCGCCAGCAGCTTCTCCGGGCGAGCCAGAAGCACAGATACGCAGTATTTT. Amino acids: CASSFSGRARSTDTQYF.

The genes are TRBV7-2 and TRBJ2-7; D might be TRBD2 (6 bases). Trimming removed 5 bases from V and 0 bases from J, with 14 bases in between. The CDR3 is 15 amino acids. Germline CDR1 and CDR2: SGHTA and FQGNSA. The CDR3 sequence: CASSRGGSSSYEQYF. DNA of the CDR3: TGTGCCAGCAGCCGAGGAGGGTCTAGCTCCTACGAGCAGTACTTC.

The V gene is TRBV7-8, the J gene TRBJ1-1, with D unclear. The CDR3 contains 12 residues. The germline CDR1 and CDR2 sequences are SGHVS and FQNEAQ. Trimming took off 1 base at V and 6 bases at J, with 6 bases between the two ends. The DNA of the CDR3 is TGTGCCAGCAGCTTAGGTTTCGCTGAAGCTTTCTTT. Translated: CASSLGFAEAFF.

The gene calls are TRBV19 and TRBJ2-1, with D unclear. The CDR3 is made up of 13 amino acids. CDR1 and CDR2 from the germline V gene are LNHDA and SQIVND (reference sequence). Trimming removed 8 bases from V and 0 bases from J, with 8 bases in between. The DNA for the CDR3 is TGTGCCAGTTCAGGTACCTCCTACAATGAGCAGTTCTTC. This gives the protein CASSGTSYNEQFF.

The chain uses TRBV4-2 and TRBJ1-1, with D unclear. The CDR3 is 14 residues long. Germline V CDR1 and CDR2: LGHNA, YNFKEQ. V gave up 4 bases and J gave up 8 bases, with 17 bases separating them. The CDR3 sequence is CASSPSDGTVEAFF. CDR3 bases: TGTGCCAGCAGCCCTTCCGACGGTACTGTGGAAGCTTTCTTT.

The chain couples TRBV5-1 to TRBJ2-5; 9 positions agree with TRBD2. The CDR3 spans 15 residues. The germline gives CDR1 SGHRS, CDR2 YFSETQ. With V trimmed by 1 base and J by 1 base, 2 bases remained unmatched. The CDR3 reads CASSLRLAAQETQYF. CDR3 in DNA: TGCGCCAGCAGCTTGCGACTAGCGGCCCAAGAGACCCAGTACTTC. Combining the CDR3 with reference TRBV5-1 and TRBJ2-5 gives the whole variable domain KAGVTQTPRYLIKTRGQQVTLSCSPISGHRSVSWYQQTPGQGLQFLFEYFSETQRNKGNFPGRFSGRQFSNSRSEMNVSTLELGDSALYLCASSLRLAAQETQYFGPGTRLLVL.

This chain links TRBV19 with TRBJ1-2; a weak D match, TRBD1 (5 bases). The CDR3 totals 15 residues. Trimming stripped 3 bases from V and 3 bases from J, with 14 bases between. CDR1 and CDR2 (germline): LNHDA, SQIVND (reference sequence). The DNA for the CDR3 is TGTGCCAGTAGTATTATGGCTCAGGGTCACTATGGCTACACCTTC. This sequence encodes CASSIMAQGHYGYTF.

This rearrangement joins TRBV18 to TRBJ2-7; 8 nucleotides align to TRBD1. Germline-derived CDR1 and CDR2 are KGHSH and LQKENI. V trimming: 4 bases; J trimming: 5 bases; junction bases outside the gene matches: 10. The CDR3 covers 15 residues. DNA for the CDR3: TGTGCCAGCTCACTCGCGGGGACAGGTTTGAACGAGCAGTACTTC. Its protein is CASSLAGTGLNEQYF.

The chain links TRBV6-1 to TRBJ2-3; D is possibly TRBD2 (5 bases). V lost 7 bases to trimming and J lost 4 bases, with 12 bases between them. The CDR3 spans 13 residues. Looked up from germline, CDR1 is MNHNS and CDR2 is SASEGT. The CDR3 sequence is CASIGGPPDTQYF. The CDR3 DNA reads as TGTGCCAGCATTGGAGGACCCCCAGATACGCAGTATTTT.

This rearrangement joins TRBV5-6 to TRBJ1-1, with D uncertain. There are 14 residues in the CDR3. Germline V CDR1 and CDR2: SGHDT, YYEEEE. V was trimmed by 1 base and J by 0 bases, leaving 7 bases between them. CDR3 sequence reads: CASSLFPLNTEAFF. In DNA, the CDR3 is TGTGCCAGCAGCTTGTTCCCACTGAACACTGAAGCTTTCTTT.

The rearrangement links TRBV6-5 to TRBJ1-2, with TRBD1 matching over 7 bases. The germline V gene has CDR1 MNHEY and CDR2 SVGAGI. The CDR3 consists of 13 residues. J lost 4 bases, V lost 2 bases, and 1 base had no gene match. CDR3 in amino acids: CASSYRGRYGYTF. Here the CDR3 DNA reads TGTGCCAGCAGTTACAGGGGGCGCTATGGCTACACCTTC.

The J gene is TRBJ1-4, the V gene TRBV21-1; the table's D call TRBD1 went unverified against the DNA. TRBV21-1 is termed a pseudogene. The CDR3 spans 17 residues. The CDR3 is CASSENRMSKTNEKLFF. DNA for the CDR3: TGTGCCAGCAGTGAAAACAGGATGTCTAAAACTAATGAAAAACTGTTTTTT.

This clone has a single count. The chain employs TRBV11-3 and TRBJ2-1, with D unresolved. This CDR3 region has 15 residues. Germline loops: CDR1 SGHNT, CDR2 YENEEA. V was clipped by 1 base and J by 4 bases, with 11 bases between them. The CDR3 DNA is TGTGCCAGCAGCTTAGTTGCGGTCTCTTACAATGAGCAGTTCTTC. The encoded protein is CASSLVAVSYNEQFF.

The CDR3: CASSLKGSTATDTQYF. Here the CDR3 DNA reads TGTGCCAGCAGTTTAAAGGGCTCTACCGCCACAGATACGCAGTATTTT. This chain connects TRBV28 to TRBJ2-3; D remains ambiguous. CDR1 MDHEN and CDR2 SYDVKM come from the germline V gene. Trimming pared 2 bases from V and 2 bases from J, leaving 14 bases between. This CDR3 is 16 amino acids long.

The CDR3 DNA reads TGTGCCAGCAGCTTGAACTTTCAGGGAGCTAGCAATCAGCCCCAGCATTTT. It yields the protein CASSLNFQGASNQPQHF. The chain uses TRBV5-5 and TRBJ1-5; D may be TRBD1 (5 bases). V dropped 1 base and J dropped 0 bases, with 14 bases sitting between them. The CDR3 has 17 residues. Per germline, CDR1 SGHKS and CDR2 YYEKEE (reference sequence).